The next 13 T cell receptor beta chains were all read from a single sample in a study of T cells in Graves' hyperthyroidism and ophthalmopathy. Amplification of TCR beta CDR3 regions used RNA as the template. An initial round of RT-PCR targeting the TCR CDR3 relied on the HTBI primer set. From the multiplex PCR reads, TCRdb called clonotypes with MiXCR, one entry per CDR3 protein. The table lists about 660,000 distinct CDR3 sequences, about 45% of them singletons. The sample comprised peripheral blood or thyroid tissue (not recorded which). The receptors were sampled from an adult man with Graves' disease, either hyperthyroidism or ophthalmopathy (not recorded which).

V and J are TRBV5-1 and TRBJ1-3; 10 nucleotides line up with TRBD1. The germline CDR1 and CDR2 sequences are SGHRS and YFSETQ. V shed 3 bases and J 0 bases; nucleotides not matched to a gene: 9. This CDR3 spans 18 amino acids. The CDR3 here is CASSSLPGQGSSGNTIYF. Here the CDR3 DNA reads TGCGCCAGCAGCTCCCTACCGGGACAGGGGAGCTCTGGAAACACCATATATTTT.

The genes are TRBV5-1 and TRBJ2-2; no reliable D call. Germline V gene lookup returns CDR1 SGHRS and CDR2 YFSETQ. The CDR3 contains 15 residues. V lost 5 bases and J 0 bases, leaving 11 bases between the germline ends. CDR3 sequence reads: CASSKDPSNTGELFF. The CDR3 DNA reads TGCGCCAGCAGTAAGGACCCTTCGAACACCGGGGAGCTGTTTTTT.

This clonotype turned up a few times. The V gene is TRBV10-3, the J gene TRBJ2-2; the D call may be TRBD1 or TRBD2 (5 bases each). V lost 3 bases and J lost 1, with 9 bases in between. Germline loops: CDR1 ENHRY, CDR2 SYGVKD. The CDR3 length is 15 residues. This CDR3 reads CAISEGTVNTGELFF. In DNA, the CDR3 is TGTGCCATCAGTGAAGGGACGGTGAACACCGGGGAGCTGTTTTTT.

This chain connects TRBV5-1 to TRBJ1-2; possibly TRBD1 for D (5 bases). CDR3 length equals 18 residues. V was shortened by 7 bases and J by 1 base, with 26 bases between the two germline ends. Germline V lookup: CDR1 SGHRS, CDR2 YFSETQ. Here the CDR3 reads CASRQRMGDPTINYGYTF. The DNA for the CDR3 is TGCGCCAGCCGACAGCGGATGGGCGACCCTACCATTAACTATGGCTACACCTTC.

The chain has TRBV9 and TRBJ1-6, with a tentative D call TRBD1 (5 bases). Deletions cut 4 bases from V and 7 bases from J, with 15 bases between. Germline CDR1 SGDLS, CDR2 YYNGEE. CDR3 length: 15 residues. The CDR3 DNA reads as TGTGCCAGCAGCCCAGACGAGGGGCCGAATTCACCCCTCCACTTT. Translation: CASSPDEGPNSPLHF.

A note on this clonotype: One junction end does not reproduce the germline sequence, and a read error may be involved. The rearrangement joins TRBV9 to TRBJ2-7, with TRBD1 as a possible D gene (5 bases). This CDR3 contains 15 residues. Looked up from germline, CDR1 is SGDLS and CDR2 is YYNGEE. CDR3 nucleotide sequence: TGTGCCAGCAGCGTCGACAGACGAAATTCCTACGGGCAGTACTTC. The encoded protein is CASSVDRRNSYGQYF.

V usage is TRBV19 and J usage is TRBJ1-4; TRBD1 might be the D (5 bases). V was trimmed by 8 bases and J by 7 bases, leaving 29 bases between them. The CDR3 runs to 18 residues. The germline V gene has CDR1 LNHDA and CDR2 SQIVND (reference sequence). The DNA for the CDR3 is TGTGCCAGTTACGGGTCGGCGGGCCAGGGCGGAACGAGTGAAAAACTGTTTTTT. Its translation is CASYGSAGQGGTSEKLFF. The whole variable domain, remainder taken from reference TRBV19 and TRBJ1-4, is DGGITQSPKYLFRKEGQNVTLSCEQNLNHDAMYWYRQDPGQGLRLIYYSQIVNDFQKGDIAEGYSVSREKKESFPLTVTSAQKNPTAFYLCASYGSAGQGGTSEKLFFGSGTQLSVL.

This clonotype was counted at least ten times. In DNA form, the CDR3 reads TGCAGCGTTGGTCGGGGGGGCGCGAATCAGCCCCAGCATTTT. It translates to CSVGRGGANQPQHF. The chain combines TRBV29-1 with TRBJ1-5; D may be TRBD1 (6 bases). This CDR3 is 14 amino acids long. Germline CDR1 reads SQVTM; CDR2 reads ANQGSEA. The V end was cut by 4 bases, the J end by 4 bases, with 14 bases between. The full variable domain, rest sourced from reference TRBV29-1 and TRBJ1-5, is SAVISQKPSRDICQRGTSLTIQCQVDSQVTMMFWYRQQPGQSLTLIATANQGSEATYESGFVIDKFPISRPNLTFSTLTVSNMSPEDSSIYLCSVGRGGANQPQHFGDGTRLSIL.

The chain uses TRBV2 and TRBJ1-6; D gene unclear. The V gene's germline CDR1 is SNHLY and CDR2 FYNNEI. This CDR3 has 14 amino acids. The CDR3 reads CASLVGIYNSPLHF. The CDR3 DNA follows: TGTGCATCCCTCGTCGGGATATATAATTCACCCCTCCACTTT.

Points on this clonotype: One junction end disagrees with the germline gene, perhaps due to a read error. The V call is TRBV2, the J call TRBJ2-7; the D is unclear. There are 12 residues in the CDR3. CDR1 SNHLY and CDR2 FYNNEI come from the germline V gene. CDR3 sequence (DNA): TGTGCCATCAGTGAAGACACCTACGAGCAGTACTTC. Protein: CAISEDTYEQYF.

This clonotype was counted ten times or more. The J gene is TRBJ1-1, the V gene TRBV7-9, with 12 bases lining up with TRBD1. The germline V gene encodes CDR1 SEHNR and CDR2 FQNEAQ (reference sequence). CDR3 size: 13 residues. After removal of 4 bases from V and 10 bases from J, the junction contained 4 bases not matched to a gene. CDR3 nucleotides: TGTGCCAGCAGCTGGGACAGGGGGCTCGGAGCTTTCTTT. Amino acid sequence: CASSWDRGLGAFF.

This clonotype was seen a handful of times. It may be a read error: a sequence one base away is much more abundant. The chain links TRBV29-1 to TRBJ1-6; 10 bases map to TRBD1. V shed 6 bases and J 9 bases; nucleotides not matched to a gene: 2. The CDR3 consists of 12 residues. Per the germline V gene, CDR1 is SQVTM and CDR2 is ANQGSEA. The CDR3 DNA reads as TGCAGCGTCGGGACAGGGGCTTCACCCCTCCACTTT. Its translation is CSVGTGASPLHF.

The V gene is TRBV28, the J gene TRBJ2-2; D is possibly TRBD1 (6 bases). Trimming stripped 9 bases from V and 3 bases from J, with 23 bases between. Looked up from germline, CDR1 is MDHEN and CDR2 is SYDVKM. The CDR3 covers 17 residues. DNA for the CDR3: TGTGCCAGTAGTATATCTGGGGGCTCGTTAGACACCGGGGAGCTGTTTTTT. Its protein is CASSISGGSLDTGELFF. The full variable domain, completed using reference TRBV28 and TRBJ2-2, is DVKVTQSSRYLVKRTGEKVFLECVQDMDHENMFWYRQDPGLGLRLIYFSYDVKMKEKGDIPEGYSVSREKKERFSLILESASTNQTSMYLCASSISGGSLDTGELFFGEGSRLTVL.